This TCR beta chain came from a study of blood T cell repertoires in COVID-19. Across the study: In each case, the material was cDNA or gDNA derived from T cells, B-cell-depleted T cells, or PBMCs.

A single count supports this clone. Sequencing was performed with immunoSEQ multiplex PCR; in TCRdb, only in-frame clones are kept and a portion is missing. Counted here are approximately 230,000 clones, around 88% occurring once; the ten biggest clones make up roughly 6.3%. Looked up from germline, CDR1 is SGHTA and CDR2 is FQGNSA. V lost 0 bases to trimming and J lost 4 bases, with 9 bases between them. CDR3 length: 14 amino acids. J is TRBJ1-1 and V is TRBV7-2, with TRBD1 as a possible D gene (5 bases). Input material: peripheral blood. The receptor's source is a woman aged 25 to 39 with COVID-19, enrolled during active disease. The CDR3 bases are TGTGCCAGCAGCTTAGCGGCCGGGGGCACTGAAGCTTTCTTT. Residues: CASSLAAGGTEAFF.